This TCR beta chain was profiled in a study of blood T cell repertoires in COVID-19 (dated by TCRdb to about 2020). Broadly, across the study: Samples covering the acute and convalescent phases of COVID-19 were provided by collaborators in the United States, Italy and Spain. Samples were obtained from the ongoing ImmuneRACE study (first 160 participants) and from roughly 1,300 subjects provided by 6 global collaborators. The prospective study material was composed of cDNA or gDNA derived from T cells, B-cell-depleted T cells, or PBMCs. HLA class I and class II types, where available, came from metadata supplied by the sample provider rather than from assay-based typing. The dataset comprised deeply sampled blood TCRbeta repertoires from subjects exposed to, actively infected with, or recovered from COVID-19. The repertoires were released in a freely available public database meant as a resource for research on the immune response to SARS-CoV-2. The sample metadata nearly always contained a de-identified subject ID, COVID-19 status, age in years and sex. The study at large found these results: The amount of clinical and demographic metadata varied by source and participant and was provided uncurated.

The immunoSEQ Assay, a bias-controlled multiplex PCR, was used to amplify TCRbeta CDR3 regions from genomic DNA. In the original analysis: Nucleated cell counts per sample were estimated from amplification of reference gene primers within the assay. Sequence reads were collapsed and filtered to measure the absolute abundance of every unique TCRbeta CDR3 rearrangement. Productive Simpson clonality was computed per sample as the square root of Simpson's diversity index over productive rearrangements. Entries here come from immuneACCESS through TCRdb and include only in-frame sequences with V and J called. Some clones fail to appear in such tables; in the studies checked, an unresolved V gene covers under half of the shortfall, and the cause of the remainder is unknown. That table furnishes V, J and clone size, whereas the DNA furnished D and trimming. The sample contains more than 250,000 clones, roughly 84% of them found a single time. 1% of the sample comes from the top ten.

The germline V gene (reference sequence) provides CDR1 GTSNPN and CDR2 SVGIG. Relative to germline, V is missing 0 bases and J is missing 2 bases, with 8 bases of the junction outside any gene match. From its cysteine to its phenylalanine, the CDR3 spans 17 amino acids. The sequence is cut down to CDR3 DNA, 51 bases in frame from base 1. This clone showed up just once. Its antigen target is currently unknown. No qualities accompany the bases; no much larger clone lies one base away. Collaborating institutions collected whole blood in K2EDTA tubes following their own protocols. For TCRbeta analysis, collaborators shipped samples in one of three forms: frozen whole blood, isolated PBMCs, or DNA extracted from either of those sample types.

The V and J genes are TRBV30 and TRBJ1-3; the central 9 bases match TRBD1. This TCR derives from a man aged 50-60 years with active or convalescent COVID-19. Sequencing was carried out using peripheral blood. The CDR3 loop reads CAWSVGQGREAGNTIYF. In nucleotide form, the sequence is TGTGCCTGGAGTGTGGGACAGGGAAGAGAGGCTGGAAACACCATATATTTT.